The present T cell receptor beta chain was sequenced within a study of memory CD4+ T cells and cytomegalovirus serostatus. Study observations and caveats: A US-trained random forest predicted CMV serostatus with median AUC about 0.92. Of 150 to 200 reported CMV TCRbeta sequences, around 63 were found in memory CD4+ repertoires. Suggested: most of the CMV-linked TCR signature lies in CD4+ memory cells.

Note on this clone: Its specificity is not known.

Assay: immunoSEQ multiplex PCR; the TCRdb copy retains only in-frame clones and omits some. The top ten hold about 0.8% of the sample, which has some 48,000 clones, about three quarters seen once. The sort gate was single viable CD3+CD4+CD8-CD45RO+ cells for memory CD4+ T cells. Serum IgG to CMV pp150, pp28, p38 and p52 defined serostatus. The V gene's germline CDR1 is SGHAT and CDR2 FQDESV (reference sequence). The CDR3 has 16 residues. Trimming removed 6 bases from V and 6 bases from J, with 21 bases in between. The chain carries TRBV11-1 and TRBJ2-1, with D perhaps matching TRBD1 (7 bases). This TCR derives from an adult in good health and CMV-seronegative. Sequenced: memory CD4+ T cells from blood. CDR3 nucleotides: TGTGCCAGCAGGCCCCGGGGGCAGGGGGATCTCAATGAGCAGTTCTTC. Translation: CASRPRGQGDLNEQFF.